This entry features one TCR beta chain sequence. This entry is derived from a study of blood T cell repertoires in COVID-19. Study-wide context: Donors in the United States, Italy and Spain gave samples during acute or convalescent COVID-19.

In germline, CDR1 is SGHTA, CDR2 FQGNSA. The CDR3 loop spans 15 amino acids. The ends were cut back, 5 bases at V and 6 bases at J, with 18 bases in the middle. In the original workflow: Estimation of nucleated cell counts was performed using reference gene primer amplification. Method: immunoSEQ multiplex PCR; TCRdb's copy keeps in-frame clones and lacks some. The V and J calls and clone size come from that table; D and trimming were worked out from the DNA. The sample has roughly 250,000 clones, about 90% seen once. Material: PBMCs or T cells enriched from blood (not recorded which). The rearrangement uses TRBV7-2 and TRBJ2-3; D may be TRBD2 (5 bases). The receptor was isolated from a woman between 40 and 50 years old who had been exposed to COVID-19. The CDR3 loop is CASSLGSWSGDTQYF. The CDR3 bases are TGTGCCAGCAGCCTTGGGTCTTGGTCGGGGGATACGCAGTATTTT.